This TCR beta chain was profiled in a study of T cells in women clearing cervical HPV infection. Profiling relied on immunoSEQ multiplex PCR, and the TCRdb table lists in-frame clones only, not all of them. In total, the table holds roughly 30,000 clones. To note about this clone: The read halts 3 residues ahead of the CDR3 end, with the missing end drawn from the germline J gene.

The trim removed 5 bases at V and 5 bases at J, leaving 9 bases unmatched. The germline gives CDR1 PRHDT, CDR2 FYEKMQ (reference sequence). The length of the CDR3 is 15 residues. The TCR originated in a woman aged 18-70 years with a cervical HPV16 infection that either progressed to CIN3+ or cleared (not recorded which). The chain links TRBV13 to TRBJ1-5; 7 bases are shared with TRBD1. Material: blood buffy coat. The sequenced part of the CDR3 DNA is TGTGCCAGCAGCAACACAGGGGAAGTGGATCAGCCC. Its protein is CASSNTGEVDQP. From start to end, the CDR3 is CASSNTGEVDQPQHF.